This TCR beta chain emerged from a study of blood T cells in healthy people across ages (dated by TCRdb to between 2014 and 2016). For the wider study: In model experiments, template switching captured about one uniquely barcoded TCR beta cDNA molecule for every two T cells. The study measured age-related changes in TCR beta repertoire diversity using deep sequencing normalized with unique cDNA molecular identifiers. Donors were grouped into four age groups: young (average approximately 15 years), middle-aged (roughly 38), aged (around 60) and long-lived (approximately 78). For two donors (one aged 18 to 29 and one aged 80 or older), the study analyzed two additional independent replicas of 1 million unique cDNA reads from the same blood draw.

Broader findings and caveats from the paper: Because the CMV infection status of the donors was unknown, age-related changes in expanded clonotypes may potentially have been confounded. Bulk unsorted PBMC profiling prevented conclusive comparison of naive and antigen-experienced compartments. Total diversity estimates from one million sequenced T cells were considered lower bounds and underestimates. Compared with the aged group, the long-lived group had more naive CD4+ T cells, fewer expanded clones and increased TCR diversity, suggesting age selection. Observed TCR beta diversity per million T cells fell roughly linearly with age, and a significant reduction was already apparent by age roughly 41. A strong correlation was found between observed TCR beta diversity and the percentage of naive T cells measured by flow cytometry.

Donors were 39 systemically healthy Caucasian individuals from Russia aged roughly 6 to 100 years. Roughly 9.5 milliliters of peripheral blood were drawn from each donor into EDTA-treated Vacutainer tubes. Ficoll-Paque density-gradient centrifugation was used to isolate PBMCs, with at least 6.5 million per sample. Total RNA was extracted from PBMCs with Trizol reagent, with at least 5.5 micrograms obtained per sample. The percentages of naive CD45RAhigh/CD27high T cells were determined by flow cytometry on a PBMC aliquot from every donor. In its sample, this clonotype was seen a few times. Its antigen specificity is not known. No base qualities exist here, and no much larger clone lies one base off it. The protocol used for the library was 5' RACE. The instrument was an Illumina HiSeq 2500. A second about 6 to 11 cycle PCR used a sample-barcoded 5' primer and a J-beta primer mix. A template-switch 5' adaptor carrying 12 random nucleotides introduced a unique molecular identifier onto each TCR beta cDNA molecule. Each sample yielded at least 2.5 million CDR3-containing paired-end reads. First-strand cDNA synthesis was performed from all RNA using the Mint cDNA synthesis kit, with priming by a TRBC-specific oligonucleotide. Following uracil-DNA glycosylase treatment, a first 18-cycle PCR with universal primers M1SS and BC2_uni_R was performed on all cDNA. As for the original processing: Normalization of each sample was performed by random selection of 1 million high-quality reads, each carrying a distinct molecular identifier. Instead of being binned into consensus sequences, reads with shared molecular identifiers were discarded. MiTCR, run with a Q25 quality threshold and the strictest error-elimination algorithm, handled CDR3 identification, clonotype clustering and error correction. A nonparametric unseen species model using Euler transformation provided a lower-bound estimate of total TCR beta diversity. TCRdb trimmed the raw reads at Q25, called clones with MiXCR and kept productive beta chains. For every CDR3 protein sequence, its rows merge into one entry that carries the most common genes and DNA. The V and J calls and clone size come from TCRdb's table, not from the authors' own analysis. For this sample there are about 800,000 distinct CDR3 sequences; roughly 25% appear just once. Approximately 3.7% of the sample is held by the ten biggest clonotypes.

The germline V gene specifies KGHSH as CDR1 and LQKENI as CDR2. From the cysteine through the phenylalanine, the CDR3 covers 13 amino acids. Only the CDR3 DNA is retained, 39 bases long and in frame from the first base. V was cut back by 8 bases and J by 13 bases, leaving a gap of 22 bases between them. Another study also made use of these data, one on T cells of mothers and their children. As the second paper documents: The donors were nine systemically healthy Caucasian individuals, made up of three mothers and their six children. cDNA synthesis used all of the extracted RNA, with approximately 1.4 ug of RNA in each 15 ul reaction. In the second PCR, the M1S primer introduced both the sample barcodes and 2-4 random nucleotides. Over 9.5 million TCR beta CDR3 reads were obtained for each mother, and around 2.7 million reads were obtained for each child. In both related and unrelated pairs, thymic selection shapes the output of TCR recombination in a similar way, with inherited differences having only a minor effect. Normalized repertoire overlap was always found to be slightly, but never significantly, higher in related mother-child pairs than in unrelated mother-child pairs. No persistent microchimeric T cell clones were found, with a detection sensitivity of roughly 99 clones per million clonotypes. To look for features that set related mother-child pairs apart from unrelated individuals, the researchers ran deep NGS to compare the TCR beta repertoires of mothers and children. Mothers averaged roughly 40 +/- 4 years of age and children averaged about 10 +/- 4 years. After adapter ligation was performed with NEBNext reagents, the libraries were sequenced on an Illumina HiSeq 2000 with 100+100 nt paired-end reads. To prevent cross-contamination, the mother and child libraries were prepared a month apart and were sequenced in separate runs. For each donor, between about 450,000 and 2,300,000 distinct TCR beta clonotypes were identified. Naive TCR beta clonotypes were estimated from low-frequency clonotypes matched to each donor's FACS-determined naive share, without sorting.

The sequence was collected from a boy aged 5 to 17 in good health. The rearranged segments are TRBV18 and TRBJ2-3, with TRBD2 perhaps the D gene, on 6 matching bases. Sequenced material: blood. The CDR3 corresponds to CASTQPPGSGKYF. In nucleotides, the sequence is TGTGCCAGCACCCAACCCCCCGGGAGCGGAAAGTATTTT. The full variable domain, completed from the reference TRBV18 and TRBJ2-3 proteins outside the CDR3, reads NAGVMQNPRHLVRRRGQEARLRCSPMKGHSHVYWYRQLPEEGLKFMVYLQKENIIDESGMPKERFSAEFPKEGPSILRIQQVVRGDSAAYFCASTQPPGSGKYFGPGTRLTVL.